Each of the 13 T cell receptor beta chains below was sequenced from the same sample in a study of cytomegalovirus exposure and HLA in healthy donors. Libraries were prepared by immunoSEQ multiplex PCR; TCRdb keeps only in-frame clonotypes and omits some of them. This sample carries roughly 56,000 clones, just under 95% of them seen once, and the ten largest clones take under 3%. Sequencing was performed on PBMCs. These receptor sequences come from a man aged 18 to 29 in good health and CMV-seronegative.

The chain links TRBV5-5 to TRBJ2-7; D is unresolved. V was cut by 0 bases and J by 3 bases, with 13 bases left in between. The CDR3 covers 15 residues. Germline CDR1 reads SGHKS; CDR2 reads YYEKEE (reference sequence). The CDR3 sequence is CASSLAPTVVYEQYF. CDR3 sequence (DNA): TGTGCCAGCAGCTTGGCCCCCACAGTAGTCTACGAGCAGTACTTC.

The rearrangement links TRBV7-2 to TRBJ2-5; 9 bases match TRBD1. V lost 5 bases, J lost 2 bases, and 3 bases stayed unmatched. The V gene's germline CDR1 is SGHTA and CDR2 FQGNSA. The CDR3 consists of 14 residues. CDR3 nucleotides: TGTGCCAGCAGCCCAGACAGGGGGCAAGAGACCCAGTACTTC. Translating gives CASSPDRGQETQYF.

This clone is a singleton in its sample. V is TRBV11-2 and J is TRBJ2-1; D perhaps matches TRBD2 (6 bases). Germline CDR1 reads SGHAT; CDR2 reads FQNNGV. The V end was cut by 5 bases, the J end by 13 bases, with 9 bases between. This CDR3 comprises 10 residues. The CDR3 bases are TGTGCCAGCAGCGCCGGGACTCAGTTCTTC. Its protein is CASSAGTQFF. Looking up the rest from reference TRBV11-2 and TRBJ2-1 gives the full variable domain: EAGVAQSPRYKIIEKRQSVAFWCNPISGHATLYWYQQILGQGPKLLIQFQNNGVVDDSQLPKDRFSAERLKGVDSTLKIQPAKLEDSAVYLCASSAGTQFFGPGTRLTVL.

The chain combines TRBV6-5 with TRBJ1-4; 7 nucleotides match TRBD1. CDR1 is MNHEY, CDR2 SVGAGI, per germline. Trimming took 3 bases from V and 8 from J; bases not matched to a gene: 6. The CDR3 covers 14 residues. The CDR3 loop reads CASSYRGRGEKLFF. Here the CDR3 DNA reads TGTGCCAGCAGTTATAGGGGGCGTGGGGAAAAACTGTTTTTT.

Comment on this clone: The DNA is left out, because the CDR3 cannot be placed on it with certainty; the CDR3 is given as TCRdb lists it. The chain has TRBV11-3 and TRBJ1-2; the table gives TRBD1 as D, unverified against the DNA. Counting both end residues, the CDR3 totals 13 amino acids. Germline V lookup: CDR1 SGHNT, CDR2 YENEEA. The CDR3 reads CASSVGTGAGTRF.

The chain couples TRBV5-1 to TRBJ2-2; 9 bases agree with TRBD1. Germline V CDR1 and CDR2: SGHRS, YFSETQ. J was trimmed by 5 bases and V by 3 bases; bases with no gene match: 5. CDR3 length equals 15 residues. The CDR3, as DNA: TGCGCCAGCAGCTGGGGGACAGGGTCAACCGGGGAGCTGTTTTTT. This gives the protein CASSWGTGSTGELFF.

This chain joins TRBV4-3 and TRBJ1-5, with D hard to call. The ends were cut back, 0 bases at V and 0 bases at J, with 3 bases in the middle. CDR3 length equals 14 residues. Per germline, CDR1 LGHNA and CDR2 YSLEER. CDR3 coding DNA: TGCGCCAGCAGCCAAGAGCGTAGCAATCAGCCCCAGCATTTT. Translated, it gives CASSQERSNQPQHF.

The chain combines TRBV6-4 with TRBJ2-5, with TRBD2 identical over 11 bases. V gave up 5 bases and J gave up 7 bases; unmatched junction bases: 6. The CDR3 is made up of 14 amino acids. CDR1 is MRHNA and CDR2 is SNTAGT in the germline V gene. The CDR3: CASSRLAGLGTQYF. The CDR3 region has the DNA TGTGCCAGCAGTCGACTAGCGGGGCTTGGGACCCAGTACTTC.

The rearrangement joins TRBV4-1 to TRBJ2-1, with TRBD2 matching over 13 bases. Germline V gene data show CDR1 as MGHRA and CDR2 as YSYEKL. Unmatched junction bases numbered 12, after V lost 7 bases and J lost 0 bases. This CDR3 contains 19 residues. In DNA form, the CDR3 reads TGCGCCAGCACCCCGGGTGGACTAGCGGGGGACCACTCCTACAATGAGCAGTTCTTC. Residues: CASTPGGLAGDHSYNEQFF.

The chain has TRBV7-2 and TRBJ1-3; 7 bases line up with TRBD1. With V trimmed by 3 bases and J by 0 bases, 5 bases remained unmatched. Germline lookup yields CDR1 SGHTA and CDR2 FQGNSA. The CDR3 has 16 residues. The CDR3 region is CASSLDRTRSGNTIYF. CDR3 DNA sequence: TGTGCCAGCAGCTTGGACAGGACTCGCTCTGGAAACACCATATATTTT. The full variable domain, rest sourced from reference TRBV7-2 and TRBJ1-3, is GAGVSQSPSNKVTEKGKDVELRCDPISGHTALYWYRQSLGQGLEFLIYFQGNSAPDKSGLPSDRFSAERTGGSVSTLTIQRTQQEDSAVYLCASSLDRTRSGNTIYFGEGSWLTVV.

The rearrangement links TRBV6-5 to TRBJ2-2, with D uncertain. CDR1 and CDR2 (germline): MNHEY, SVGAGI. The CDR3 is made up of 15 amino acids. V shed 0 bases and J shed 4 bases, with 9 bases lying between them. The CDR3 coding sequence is TGTGCCAGCAGTTACTCGAACCCGGTCACCGGGGAGCTGTTTTTT. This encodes CASSYSNPVTGELFF.

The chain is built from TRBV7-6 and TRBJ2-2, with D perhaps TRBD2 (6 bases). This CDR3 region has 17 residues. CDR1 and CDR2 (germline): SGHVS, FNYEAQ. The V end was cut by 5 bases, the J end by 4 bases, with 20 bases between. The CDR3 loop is CASSEPGASKGTGELFF. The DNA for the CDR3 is TGTGCCAGCAGCGAACCGGGAGCGAGCAAAGGCACCGGGGAGCTGTTTTTT.

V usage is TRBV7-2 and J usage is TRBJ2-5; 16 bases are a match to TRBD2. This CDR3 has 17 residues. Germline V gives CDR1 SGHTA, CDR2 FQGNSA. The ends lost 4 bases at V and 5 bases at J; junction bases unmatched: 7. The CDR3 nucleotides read TGTGCCAGCAGCTGGGGGACTAGCGGGAGGGCCGGGGAGACCCAGTACTTC. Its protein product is CASSWGTSGRAGETQYF.